The sequence of this T cell receptor beta chain was determined in a study of Graves' ophthalmopathy and Graves' hyperthyroidism (dated by TCRdb to between 2018 and 2020). Looking at the study overall: Peripheral blood was collected before any treatment was given, at the time of initial diagnosis. In a handful of hyperthyroidism patients, the T-cell repertoires found in thyroid tissue were compared with those found in blood. Following sample collection, hyperthyroidism patients were given methimazole at a starting dose of 30 mg daily, and ophthalmopathy patients were given high-dose intravenous methylprednisolone. The study used signatures of the TCR beta repertoire to tell Graves' ophthalmopathy apart from Graves' hyperthyroidism and to predict which patients would progress to ophthalmopathy. A discovery set of 100 patients (under 45 ophthalmopathy, 57 stable hyperthyroidism) was enrolled to explore V-J signatures distinguishing ophthalmopathy from hyperthyroidism. In total, 135 blood samples were TCR-sequenced: approximately 40 ophthalmopathy, some 80 hyperthyroidism and about 17 hyperthyroidism-to-ophthalmopathy patients. An independent validation cohort was composed of 18 hyperthyroidism patients and around 16 patients who later progressed from hyperthyroidism to ophthalmopathy. For training and testing, the 100 or so patients in the discovery cohort were randomly divided in a 7:3 ratio.

The trim is 7 bases for V and 5 bases for J, with a gap of 14 bases between the germline ends. As encoded in the germline V gene, CDR1 is WSHSY while CDR2 is SAAADI. Spanning cysteine to phenylalanine, the CDR3 consists of 13 amino acids. Just the 39-base CDR3 DNA is kept, in frame starting at base 1. This clonotype was seen at least ten times. The antigen it recognizes is unknown. No base qualities exist here, and no much larger clone lies one base off it. Summary of the overall study and its limitations: Most expanded thyroid clonotypes with a frequency above 0.001 also appeared in blood, which suggests that blood repertoires may reflect the immune response in the thyroid. In validation, the model predicted ophthalmopathy progression with about 71% sensitivity and less than 80% specificity; fewer than 15 predicted patients were CT-confirmed with GO in a median of around 6 months. The 13-signature model separated ophthalmopathy from stable hyperthyroidism with 85% to 90% sensitivity and approximately 81% specificity in cross-validation, and 80%/75% in the test set. No statistical method was used to set the sample size in advance, and the investigators knew which group each participant was assigned to.

TCR beta CDR3 regions were amplified from RNA transcripts for repertoire sequencing. The first round of RT-PCR was done with HTBI primers and the Qiagen OneStep RT-PCR kit, and was followed by a second round of multiplex PCR, then size selection and purification. Libraries were sequenced paired-end with 100 bp reads on an Illumina HiSeq2000. For the original study's pipeline: SOAPnuke was used to process the reads, throwing out any read that had adapters, had uncalled bases, had a mean Phred below 15, or lacked an exact constant-primer or identifier match. COPE v1.2.5 was used to merge the high-quality paired reads. Each unique nucleotide sequence was defined as a clonotype, and clonotypes were aligned to IMGT TRB V, D and J references with MiTCR v1.1. Only V-J combinations with frequency above 0.0001 were analysed, covering around 99% of repertoires. A TCR clonal expansion and chaos score per V-J combination was defined as the ratio of F50 clonal expansion to chaos observed in the TCRdist matrix. Welch's t-statistics and random forest were used to reduce features to 13 V-J combinations, which were fed into a naive Bayes classifier. Thyroid-blood repertoire similarity was quantified with the Morisita-Horn index. TCRdb ran its own pipeline on the public reads, namely fastp trimming at Q25 and MiXCR clone calling, and kept in-frame beta chains. CDR3 protein sequences are deduplicated, and each keeps its most common genes and DNA. TCRdb, not the authors, supplied the V and J calls. The sample table records about 400,000 distinct CDR3 sequences; about 17% of these occur just once. The leading ten clones occupy roughly 1.6% of the sample.

Ophthalmopathy patients were characterized by moderately to severely active disease, a Clinical Activity Score of at least 3, a NOSPECS grade of at least 4, and a disease duration under 3 months. Anyone with other autoimmune diseases, uncontrolled infections, pregnancy or lactation was excluded from the study. Diagnosis relied on clinical symptoms, serum thyroxine, TRAb, thyroid ultrasound and orbital computed tomography. Ficoll-Paque density gradient centrifugation was used to isolate PBMCs from 8 to 10 ml of fresh peripheral blood. Total RNA was extracted with Trizol reagent and quality-checked on an Agilent 2100 Bioanalyzer.

Sequenced input: peripheral blood. The chain is encoded by TRBV10-2 joined to TRBJ2-5, with an unclear D gene assignment. The receptor's source is a young woman with Graves' ophthalmopathy. Donor details come from another sample of the same person, matched by shared clones. The DNA is TGCGCCAGCAAGAAAAGCCCCTCTGAGACCCAGTACTTC. It translates to CASKKSPSETQYF.